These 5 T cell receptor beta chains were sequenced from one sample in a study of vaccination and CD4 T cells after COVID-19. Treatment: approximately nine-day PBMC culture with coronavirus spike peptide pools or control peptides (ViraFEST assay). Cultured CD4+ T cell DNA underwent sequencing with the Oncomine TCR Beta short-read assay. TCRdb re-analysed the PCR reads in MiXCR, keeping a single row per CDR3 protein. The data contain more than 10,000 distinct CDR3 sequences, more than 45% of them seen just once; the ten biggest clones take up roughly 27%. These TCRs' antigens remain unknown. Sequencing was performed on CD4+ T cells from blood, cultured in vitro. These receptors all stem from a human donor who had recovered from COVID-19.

In DNA, the CDR3 is TGTGCCAGCTCTGTCGGGGGTCTAGAGACCCAGTACTTC. Translating gives CASSVGGLETQYF. The chain has TRBV7-8 and TRBJ2-5; D may be TRBD2 (6 bases). The germline CDR1 and CDR2 sequences are SGHVS and FQNEAQ. Trimming removed 8 bases at V and 4 bases at J, with 14 bases between. The CDR3 has 13 residues.

This CDR3 is CASSPIGGGEQYF. In nucleotides, the CDR3 is TGTGCCAGCAGCCCAATAGGGGGCGGCGAGCAGTACTTC. The genes are TRBV7-2 and TRBJ2-7, with TRBD1 identical over 7 bases. Germline V gives CDR1 SGHTA, CDR2 FQGNSA. The CDR3 totals 13 residues. The J segment lost 6 bases and the V segment lost 5 bases, leaving 7 bases of the junction unmatched.

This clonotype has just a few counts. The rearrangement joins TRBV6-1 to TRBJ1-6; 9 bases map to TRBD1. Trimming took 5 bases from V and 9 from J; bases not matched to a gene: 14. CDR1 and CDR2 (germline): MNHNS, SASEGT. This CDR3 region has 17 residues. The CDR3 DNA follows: TGTGCCAGCAGTCGTCGAGTGGGACAGGGCTTCAGTTCACCCCTCCACTTT. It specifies CASSRRVGQGFSSPLHF.

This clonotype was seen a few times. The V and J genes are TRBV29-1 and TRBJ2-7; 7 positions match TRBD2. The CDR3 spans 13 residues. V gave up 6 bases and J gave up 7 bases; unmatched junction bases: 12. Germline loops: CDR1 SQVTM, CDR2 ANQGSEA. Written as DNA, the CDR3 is TGCAGCGTGGCCGGGGCGGGAGAAGGTGAGCAGTACTTC. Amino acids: CSVAGAGEGEQYF.

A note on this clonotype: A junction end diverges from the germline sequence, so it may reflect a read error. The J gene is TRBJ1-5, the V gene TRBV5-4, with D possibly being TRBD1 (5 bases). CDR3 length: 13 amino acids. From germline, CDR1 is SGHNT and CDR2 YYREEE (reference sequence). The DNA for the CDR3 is TGCGCCAGCAGCCGGGACTCCAATCAGCCCCAGCATTTT. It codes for CASSRDSNQPQHF.